Listed below are T cell receptor beta chains from one sample, sequenced in a study of cytomegalovirus exposure and HLA in healthy donors. Measured with immunoSEQ multiplex PCR; TCRdb has only the in-frame clones, and not every one. The table records some 120,000 clones, roughly three quarters of them present only once. The source material was PBMCs. The receptor source for this set is a man under 40 in good health and CMV-seropositive. Each CDR3 is given with its conserved first and last residue. The order of the fields is clone size, D gene, J gene, V gene, CDR3 protein, CDR3 DNA. The D gene is left open where the match is weak. The size field is filled for only some rows; it gives once, few, many or a size class.

size: .
D: .
J: TRBJ2-7
V: TRBV30
CDR3: CAWSVLSYEQYF
DNA: TGTGCCTGGAGTGTACTGTCCTACGAGCAGTACTTC

size: .
D: .
J: TRBJ2-5
V: TRBV7-9
CDR3: CASSDLQETQYF
DNA: TGTGCCAGCAGCGACTTACAAGAGACCCAGTACTTC

size: .
D: .
J: TRBJ1-5
V: TRBV6-5
CDR3: CASSLGPQHNQPQHF
DNA: TGTGCCAGCAGTTTGGGGCCTCAGCACAATCAGCCCCAGCATTTT

size: .
D: TRBD1
J: TRBJ1-1
V: TRBV20-1
CDR3: CRLQGSEAFF
DNA: TGCAGGCTACAGGGGAGTGAAGCTTTCTTT

size: .
D: .
J: TRBJ1-4
V: TRBV18
CDR3: CASSPPYAHGLFF
DNA: TGTGCCAGCTCACCACCGTATGCCCACGGGTTGTTTTTT

size: once
D: TRBD2
J: TRBJ2-1
V: TRBV29-1
CDR3: CSVRITGGAVEQFF
DNA: TGCAGCGTTAGAATAACGGGAGGTGCCGTTGAGCAGTTCTTC

size: .
D: .
J: TRBJ2-3
V: TRBV9
CDR3: CASSGATDTQYF
DNA: TGTGCCAGCAGCGGGGCGACAGATACGCAGTATTTT

size: .
D: TRBD2
J: TRBJ2-1
V: TRBV7-9
CDR3: CASSSTASGLYNEQFF
DNA: TGTGCCAGCAGCTCGACCGCTAGCGGGCTCTACAATGAGCAGTTCTTC

size: .
D: .
J: TRBJ2-4
V: TRBV11-3
CDR3: CASSFIAKNIQYF
DNA: TGTGCCAGCAGCTTTATAGCCAAAAACATTCAGTACTTC

size: .
D: TRBD1
J: TRBJ1-5
V: TRBV6-5
CDR3: CASSFKGTGLSQPQHF
DNA: TGTGCCAGCAGTTTCAAGGGGACAGGGCTCAGTCAGCCCCAGCATTTT

size: few
D: TRBD2
J: TRBJ2-1
V: TRBV27
CDR3: CASILTSGKNEQFF
DNA: TGTGCCAGCATCCTGACTAGCGGGAAGAATGAGCAGTTCTTC

size: few
D: .
J: TRBJ1-1
V: TRBV6-5
CDR3: CASSFLQGALNTEAFF
DNA: TGTGCCAGCAGTTTTCTACAGGGCGCCTTGAACACTGAAGCTTTCTTT

size: .
D: .
J: TRBJ2-1
V: TRBV7-9
CDR3: CASSPLVGGSYNEQFF
DNA: TGTGCCAGCAGCCCCCTGGTAGGCGGGTCCTACAATGAGCAGTTCTTC

size: .
D: .
J: TRBJ2-1
V: TRBV6-1
CDR3: CASRRSGDNEQFF
DNA: TGTGCCAGCAGGAGGTCCGGGGACAATGAGCAGTTCTTC

size: once
D: .
J: TRBJ2-3
V: TRBV9
CDR3: CASSPRTGADTQYF
DNA: TGTGCCAGCAGTCCCAGAACAGGAGCAGATACGCAGTATTTT

size: .
D: TRBD1
J: TRBJ2-7
V: TRBV14
CDR3: CASSQELTGWEVPYEQYF
DNA: TGTGCCAGCAGCCAAGAGTTGACAGGGTGGGAAGTTCCCTACGAGCAGTACTTC